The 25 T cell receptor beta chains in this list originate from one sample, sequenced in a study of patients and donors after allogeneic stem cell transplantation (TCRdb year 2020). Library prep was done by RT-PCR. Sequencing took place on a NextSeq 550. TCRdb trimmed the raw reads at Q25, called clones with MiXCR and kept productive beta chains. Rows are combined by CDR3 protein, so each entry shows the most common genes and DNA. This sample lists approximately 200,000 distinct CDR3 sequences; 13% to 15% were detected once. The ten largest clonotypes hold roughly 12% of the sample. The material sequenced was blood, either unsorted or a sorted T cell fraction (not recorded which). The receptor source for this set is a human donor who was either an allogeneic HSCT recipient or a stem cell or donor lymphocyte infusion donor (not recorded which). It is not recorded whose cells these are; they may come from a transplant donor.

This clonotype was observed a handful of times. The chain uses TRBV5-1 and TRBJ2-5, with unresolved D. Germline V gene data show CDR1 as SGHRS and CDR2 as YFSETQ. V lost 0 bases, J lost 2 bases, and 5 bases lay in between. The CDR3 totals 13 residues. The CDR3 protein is CASSLAQQETQYF. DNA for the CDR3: TGCGCCAGCAGCTTGGCACAGCAAGAGACCCAGTACTTC.

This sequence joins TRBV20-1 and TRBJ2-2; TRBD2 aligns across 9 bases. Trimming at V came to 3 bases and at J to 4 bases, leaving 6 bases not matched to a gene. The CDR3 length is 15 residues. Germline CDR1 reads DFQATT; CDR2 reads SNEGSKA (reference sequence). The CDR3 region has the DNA TGCAGTGCTAGGAGGACTAGCGTGTCCACCGGGGAGCTGTTTTTT. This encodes CSARRTSVSTGELFF.

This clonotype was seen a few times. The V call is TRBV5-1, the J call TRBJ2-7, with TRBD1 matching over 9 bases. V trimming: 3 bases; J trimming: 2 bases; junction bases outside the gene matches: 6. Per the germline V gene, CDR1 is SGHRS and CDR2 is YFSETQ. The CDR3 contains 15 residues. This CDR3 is CASSSSGTGTYEQYF. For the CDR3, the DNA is TGCGCCAGCAGCTCATCCGGGACAGGGACCTACGAGCAGTACTTC.

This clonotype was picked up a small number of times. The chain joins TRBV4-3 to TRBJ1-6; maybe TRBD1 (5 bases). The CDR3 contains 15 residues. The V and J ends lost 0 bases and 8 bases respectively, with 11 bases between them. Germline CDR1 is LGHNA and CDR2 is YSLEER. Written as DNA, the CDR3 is TGCGCCAGCAGCCAAGAAGGGGCATCGGATTCACCCCTCCACTTT. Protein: CASSQEGASDSPLHF.

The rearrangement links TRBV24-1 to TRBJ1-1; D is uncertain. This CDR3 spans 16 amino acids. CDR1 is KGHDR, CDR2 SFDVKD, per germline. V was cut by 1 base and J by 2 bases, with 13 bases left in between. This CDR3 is CATSDFARDDNTEAFF. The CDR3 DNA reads TGTGCCACCAGTGATTTCGCCCGGGATGATAACACTGAAGCTTTCTTT.

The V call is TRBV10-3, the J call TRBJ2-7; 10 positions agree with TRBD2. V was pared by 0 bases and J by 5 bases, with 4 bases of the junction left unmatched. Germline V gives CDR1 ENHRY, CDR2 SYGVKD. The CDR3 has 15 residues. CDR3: CAISESRTSGNEQYF. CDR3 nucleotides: TGTGCCATCAGTGAGTCGAGGACTAGCGGAAACGAGCAGTACTTC.

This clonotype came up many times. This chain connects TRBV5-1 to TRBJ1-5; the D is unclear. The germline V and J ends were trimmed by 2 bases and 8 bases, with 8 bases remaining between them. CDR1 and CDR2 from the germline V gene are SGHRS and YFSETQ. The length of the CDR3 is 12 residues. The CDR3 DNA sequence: TGCGCCAGCAGCTTCGATAGGGAGCCCCAGCATTTT. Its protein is CASSFDREPQHF.

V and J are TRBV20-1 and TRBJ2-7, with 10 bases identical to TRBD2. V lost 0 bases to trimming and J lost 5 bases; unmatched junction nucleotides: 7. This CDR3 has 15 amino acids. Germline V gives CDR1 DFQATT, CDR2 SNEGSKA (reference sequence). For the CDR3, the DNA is TGCAGTGCTAGAGATTCCAGCGGGAGGGAGGACGAGCAGTACTTC. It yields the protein CSARDSSGREDEQYF.

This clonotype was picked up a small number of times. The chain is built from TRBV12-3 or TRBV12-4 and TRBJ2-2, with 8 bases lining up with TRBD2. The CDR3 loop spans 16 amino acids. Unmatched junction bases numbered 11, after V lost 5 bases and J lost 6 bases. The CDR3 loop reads CASSPDRAGASGELFF. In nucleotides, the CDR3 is TGTGCCAGCAGTCCCGATCGAGCGGGAGCGTCCGGGGAGCTGTTTTTT.

The CDR3 DNA sequence: TGCGCCAGCAGCTTGGCCCTAGGGGGCGCCGGCACAGATACGCAGTATTTT. This translates into CASSLALGGAGTDTQYF. The rearrangement uses TRBV5-1 and TRBJ2-3; 7 bases align to TRBD1. This CDR3 spans 17 amino acids. Trimming cost V 0 bases and J 1 base; bases outside gene matches: 8. CDR1 is SGHRS, CDR2 YFSETQ, per germline.

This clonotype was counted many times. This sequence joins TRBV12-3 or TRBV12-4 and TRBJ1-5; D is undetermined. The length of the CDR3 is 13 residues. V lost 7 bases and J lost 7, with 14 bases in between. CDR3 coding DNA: TGTGCCAGCACCCCCGGAGGAGGGCAGCCCCAGCATTTT. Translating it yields CASTPGGGQPQHF.

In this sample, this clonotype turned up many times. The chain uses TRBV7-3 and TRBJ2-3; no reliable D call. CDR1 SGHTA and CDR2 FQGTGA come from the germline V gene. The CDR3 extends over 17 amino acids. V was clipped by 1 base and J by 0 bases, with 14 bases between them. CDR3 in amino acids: CASSLSLPGASTDTQYF. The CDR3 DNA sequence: TGTGCCAGCAGCTTAAGCTTACCTGGCGCTAGCACAGATACGCAGTATTTT.

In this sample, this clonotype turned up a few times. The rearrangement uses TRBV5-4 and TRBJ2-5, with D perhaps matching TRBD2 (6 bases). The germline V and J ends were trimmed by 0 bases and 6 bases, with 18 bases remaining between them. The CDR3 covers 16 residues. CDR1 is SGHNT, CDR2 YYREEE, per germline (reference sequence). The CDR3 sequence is CASSLGGGGIRQTQYF. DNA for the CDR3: TGTGCCAGCAGCTTGGGGGGTGGAGGGATTAGACAGACCCAGTACTTC.

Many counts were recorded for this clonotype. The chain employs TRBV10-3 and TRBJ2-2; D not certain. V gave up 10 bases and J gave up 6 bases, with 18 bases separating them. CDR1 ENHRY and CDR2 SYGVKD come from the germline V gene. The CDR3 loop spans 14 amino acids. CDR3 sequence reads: CATTFSGEAGELFF. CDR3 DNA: TGTGCCACCACGTTCTCTGGTGAGGCCGGGGAGCTGTTTTTT.

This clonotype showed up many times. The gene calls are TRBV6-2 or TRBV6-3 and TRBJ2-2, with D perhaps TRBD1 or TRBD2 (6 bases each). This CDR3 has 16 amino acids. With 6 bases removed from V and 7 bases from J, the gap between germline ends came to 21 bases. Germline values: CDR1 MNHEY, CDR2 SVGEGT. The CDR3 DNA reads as TGTGCCAGCAGACAGATATTACGGGGGCCCAGCGGGGAGCTGTTTTTT. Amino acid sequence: CASRQILRGPSGELFF.

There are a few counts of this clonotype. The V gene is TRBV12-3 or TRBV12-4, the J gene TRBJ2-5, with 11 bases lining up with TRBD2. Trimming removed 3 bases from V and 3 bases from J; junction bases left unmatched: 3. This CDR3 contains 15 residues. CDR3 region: CASSFSSGGEETQYF. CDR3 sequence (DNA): TGTGCCAGCAGTTTTAGTAGCGGGGGGGAAGAGACCCAGTACTTC.

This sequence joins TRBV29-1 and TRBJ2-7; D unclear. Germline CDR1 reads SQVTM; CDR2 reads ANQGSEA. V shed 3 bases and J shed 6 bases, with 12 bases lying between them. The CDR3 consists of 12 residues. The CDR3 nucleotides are TGCAGCGTTGAGTACGGCGTACGCGAGCAGTACTTC. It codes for CSVEYGVREQYF.

CDR3 sequence: CSATSSRSATYEQYF. For the CDR3, the DNA is TGCAGTGCTACTTCTAGTCGCAGCGCGACCTACGAGCAGTACTTC. The chain links TRBV20-1 to TRBJ2-7; D ambiguous. V was cut by 4 bases and J by 2 bases, with 18 bases left in between. The CDR3 totals 15 residues. Germline V lookup: CDR1 DFQATT, CDR2 SNEGSKA (reference sequence).

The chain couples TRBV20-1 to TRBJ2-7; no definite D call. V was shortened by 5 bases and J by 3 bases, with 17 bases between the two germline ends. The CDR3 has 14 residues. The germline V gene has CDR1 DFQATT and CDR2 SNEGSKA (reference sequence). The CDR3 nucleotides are TGCAGTGCTGACCGCCCGACCAACGGCTACGAGCAGTACTTC. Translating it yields CSADRPTNGYEQYF.

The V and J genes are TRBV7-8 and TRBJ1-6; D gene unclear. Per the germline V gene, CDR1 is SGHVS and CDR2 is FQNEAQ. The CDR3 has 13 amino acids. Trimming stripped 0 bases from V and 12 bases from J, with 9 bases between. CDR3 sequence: CASSLAVEGPLHF. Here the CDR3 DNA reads TGTGCCAGCAGCTTAGCGGTTGAGGGACCCCTCCACTTT.

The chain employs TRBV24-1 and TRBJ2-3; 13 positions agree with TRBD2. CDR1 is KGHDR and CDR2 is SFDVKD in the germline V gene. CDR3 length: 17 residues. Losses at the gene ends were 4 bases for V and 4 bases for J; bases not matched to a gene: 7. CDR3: CATSETSGRLGADTQYF. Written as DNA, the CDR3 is TGTGCCACCAGTGAGACTAGCGGGAGGTTGGGGGCAGATACGCAGTATTTT.

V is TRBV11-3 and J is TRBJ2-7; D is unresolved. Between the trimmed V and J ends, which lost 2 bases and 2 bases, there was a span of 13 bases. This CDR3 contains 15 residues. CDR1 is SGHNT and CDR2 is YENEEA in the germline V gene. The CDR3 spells CASSLLATAPYEQYF. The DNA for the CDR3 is TGTGCCAGCAGCTTATTGGCTACGGCCCCCTACGAGCAGTACTTC.

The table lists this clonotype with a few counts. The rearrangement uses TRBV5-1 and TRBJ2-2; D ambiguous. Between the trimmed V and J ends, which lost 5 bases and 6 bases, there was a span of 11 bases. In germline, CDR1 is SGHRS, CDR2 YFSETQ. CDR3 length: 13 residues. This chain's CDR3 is CASRERIPGELFF. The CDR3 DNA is TGCGCCAGCAGGGAGAGGATCCCCGGGGAGCTGTTTTTT.

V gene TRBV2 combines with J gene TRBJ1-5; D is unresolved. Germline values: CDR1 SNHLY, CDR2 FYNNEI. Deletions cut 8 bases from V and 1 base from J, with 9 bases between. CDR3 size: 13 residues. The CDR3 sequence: CASGSESNQPQHF. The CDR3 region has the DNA TGTGCCAGCGGCTCGGAGAGCAATCAGCCCCAGCATTTT. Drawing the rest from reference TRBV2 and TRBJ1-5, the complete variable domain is EPEVTQTPSHQVTQMGQEVILRCVPISNHLYFYWYRQILGQKVEFLVSFYNNEISEKSEIFDDQFSVERPDGSNFTLKIRSTKLEDSAMYFCASGSESNQPQHFGDGTRLSIL.

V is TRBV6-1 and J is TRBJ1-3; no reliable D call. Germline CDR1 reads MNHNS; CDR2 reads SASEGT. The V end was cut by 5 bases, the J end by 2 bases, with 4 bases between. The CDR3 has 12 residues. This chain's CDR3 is CASSTPGNTIYF. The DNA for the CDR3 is TGTGCCAGCAGTACCCCTGGAAACACCATATATTTT.